This TCR beta chain was sequenced during a study of cytomegalovirus exposure and HLA in healthy donors. Looking at the study overall: Among roughly 180 million T cells, an earlier analysis found roughly 100 million unique TCR beta sequences. Overall study findings and caveats: With high specificity and sensitivity, the classifier reportedly diagnosed cytomegalovirus status. Investigators reported 150 to 200 TCR beta chains as tied to cytomegalovirus.

Donors were ostensibly healthy at sampling, although undocumented immune exposures were probable. Regarding this clone: Its antigen remains unknown.

The PCR ran on 60 Vbeta and 13 Jbeta primers. Profiled with immunoSEQ multiplex PCR; TCRdb holds only in-frame clones, not every one. The sample contains 80,000 to 95,000 clones, roughly 77% of which appear only once. V gave up 4 bases and J gave up 8 bases, with 13 bases separating them. CDR3 length: 13 amino acids. In germline, CDR1 is SGDLS, CDR2 YYNGEE. The chain combines TRBV9 with TRBJ2-1; no clear D gene. Material: PBMCs. The receptor's source is a woman aged 40 to 50 in good health and CMV-seropositive. CDR3 nucleotides: TGTGCCAGCAGCCCTCGGGTTATAGATGAGCAGTTCTTC. The encoded protein is CASSPRVIDEQFF.